Following are 16 T cell receptor beta chains from one sample sequenced in a study of OX40 agonist ivuxolimab in advanced cancers. The assay was immunoSEQ multiplex PCR, and TCRdb's table has in-frame clones only and misses some. Of tens of thousands of clones listed, over 70% are singletons. The sample consisted of CD4+ or CD8+ T cells sorted from blood, taken in a trial of the OX40 agonist ivuxolimab. The source is an adult with an advanced solid tumor such as melanoma, head and neck, liver or kidney cancer.

This chain connects TRBV7-2 to TRBJ2-1, with TRBD2 matching over 7 bases. CDR3 length: 13 residues. Germline CDR1 is SGHTA and CDR2 is FQGNSA. V gave up 8 bases and J gave up 8 bases; unmatched junction bases: 9. The chain's CDR3 is CASLQTGGDEQFF. CDR3 DNA sequence: TGTGCCAGCCTGCAAACTGGGGGGGATGAGCAGTTCTTC.

The sample holds a few counts of this clone. The CDR3 DNA is TGTGCCAGCAGCGGGGACAGAAATCAGCCCCAGCATTTT. This codes for CASSGDRNQPQHF. The rearrangement links TRBV5-8 to TRBJ1-5; TRBD1 matches at 7 bases. Germline values: CDR1 SGHTS, CDR2 YDEGEE. Trimming removed 4 bases from V and 4 bases from J; junction bases left unmatched: 2. This CDR3 spans 13 amino acids.

CDR3 coding DNA: TGTGCCAGCAGACAGGGACTAGCCAATGAGCAGTTCTTC. Amino acids: CASRQGLANEQFF. The rearrangement links TRBV7-2 to TRBJ2-1, with 9 bases fitting TRBD2. After removal of 6 bases from V and 6 bases from J, the junction contained 3 bases not matched to a gene. Germline V gene sequence: CDR1 SGHTA, CDR2 FQGNSA. The CDR3 loop spans 13 amino acids.

This clone was seen a few times. V is TRBV13 and J is TRBJ2-7; the D gene is possibly TRBD1 (5 bases). CDR3 length: 14 residues. CDR1 is PRHDT and CDR2 is FYEKMQ in the germline V gene (reference sequence). V was clipped by 3 bases and J by 4 bases, with 13 bases between them. The CDR3 sequence: CASSFRVMGYEQYF. In nucleotides, the CDR3 is TGTGCCAGCAGCTTCAGGGTTATGGGATACGAGCAGTACTTC.

The rearrangement uses TRBV9 and TRBJ2-2; 8 bases align to TRBD1. CDR3 size: 15 residues. V lost 0 bases to trimming and J lost 4 bases; unmatched junction nucleotides: 2. Germline assignment: CDR1 SGDLS and CDR2 YYNGEE. This CDR3 is CASSVETGGTGELFF. In nucleotides, the CDR3 is TGTGCCAGCAGCGTAGAAACAGGGGGCACCGGGGAGCTGTTTTTT.

This chain connects TRBV7-9 to TRBJ2-1, with D unclear. Per the germline V gene, CDR1 is SEHNR and CDR2 is FQNEAQ (reference sequence). The CDR3 contains 15 residues. V was trimmed by 3 bases and J by 1 base, leaving 10 bases between them. The CDR3 sequence: CASSFPGTSYNEQFF. The CDR3 DNA follows: TGTGCCAGCAGCTTCCCAGGAACTTCCTACAATGAGCAGTTCTTC. The full variable domain, with the rest looked up from reference TRBV7-9 and TRBJ2-1, is DTGVSQNPRHKITKRGQNVTFRCDPISEHNRLYWYRQTLGQGPEFLTYFQNEAQLEKSRLLSDRFSAERPKGSFSTLEIQRTEQGDSAMYLCASSFPGTSYNEQFFGPGTRLTVL.

This clone came up a few times. For the CDR3, the DNA is TGTGCCAGCAGCCAAGATCTAGGGAGGCGCGGGGTCGAGCAGTACTTC. It encodes CASSQDLGRRGVEQYF. This chain connects TRBV4-2 to TRBJ2-7, with TRBD2 as a possible D gene (6 bases). The V end was cut by 0 bases, the J end by 6 bases, with 18 bases between. Germline values: CDR1 LGHNA, CDR2 YNFKEQ. This CDR3 has 16 amino acids.

V usage is TRBV29-1 and J usage is TRBJ1-2, with D possibly being TRBD1 (5 bases). The CDR3 sequence is 12 residues long. Trimming took 4 bases from V and 1 from J, leaving 7 bases between them. In germline, CDR1 is SQVTM, CDR2 ANQGSEA. CDR3 DNA: TGCAGCGTTGGGGACCTTAACTATGGCTACACCTTC. Translated: CSVGDLNYGYTF. The whole variable domain, remainder taken from reference TRBV29-1 and TRBJ1-2, is SAVISQKPSRDICQRGTSLTIQCQVDSQVTMMFWYRQQPGQSLTLIATANQGSEATYESGFVIDKFPISRPNLTFSTLTVSNMSPEDSSIYLCSVGDLNYGYTFGSGTRLTVV.

The chain joins TRBV29-1 to TRBJ2-1; TRBD2 aligns across 8 bases. J gave up 9 bases and V 2 bases, and 18 bases lay outside the gene matches. CDR3 length equals 17 residues. Per the germline V gene, CDR1 is SQVTM and CDR2 is ANQGSEA. The CDR3 sequence: CSVELLPGTSGKREQFF. The DNA of the CDR3 is TGCAGCGTTGAACTCTTGCCCGGGACTAGTGGTAAACGTGAGCAGTTCTTC.

This clone came up a few times. The rearrangement uses TRBV2 and TRBJ1-1; 8 positions agree with TRBD1. V gave up 5 bases and J gave up 10 bases; unmatched junction bases: 3. In germline, CDR1 is SNHLY, CDR2 FYNNEI. The CDR3 length is 11 residues. Written as DNA, the CDR3 is TGTGCCAGCAGTACCGACAGGGGAGCTTTCTTT. It codes for CASSTDRGAFF.

The chain combines TRBV7-9 with TRBJ2-7; no definite D call. Looked up from germline, CDR1 is SEHNR and CDR2 is FQNEAQ (reference sequence). The length of the CDR3 is 13 residues. V lost 7 bases and J 0 bases, leaving 10 bases between the germline ends. The CDR3 is CASIPTTSYEQYF. In DNA form, the CDR3 reads TGTGCCAGCATTCCAACTACCTCCTACGAGCAGTACTTC. Filled out from reference TRBV7-9 and TRBJ2-7, the complete variable domain reads DTGVSQNPRHKITKRGQNVTFRCDPISEHNRLYWYRQTLGQGPEFLTYFQNEAQLEKSRLLSDRFSAERPKGSFSTLEIQRTEQGDSAMYLCASIPTTSYEQYFGPGTRLTVT.

This clone was detected only a few times. The chain joins TRBV5-5 to TRBJ2-2; TRBD2 might be the D (6 bases). Germline CDR1 and CDR2: SGHKS and YYEKEE (reference sequence). The CDR3 contains 15 residues. V lost 2 bases and J lost 3, with 11 bases in between. This CDR3 reads CASSFRLVDTGELFF. The CDR3 coding sequence is TGTGCCAGCAGCTTTCGACTAGTCGACACCGGGGAGCTGTTTTTT.

J is TRBJ2-2 and V is TRBV18, with a possible D match to TRBD1 (5 bases). V lost 5 bases and J 3 bases, leaving 13 bases between the germline ends. This CDR3 spans 15 amino acids. Germline V lookup: CDR1 KGHSH, CDR2 LQKENI. As DNA, the CDR3 is TGTGCCAGCTCAGCAGGGTTTAAGGACACCGGGGAGCTGTTTTTT. It is translated as CASSAGFKDTGELFF. The variable domain in full, completed from reference TRBV18 and TRBJ2-2, reads NAGVMQNPRHLVRRRGQEARLRCSPMKGHSHVYWYRQLPEEGLKFMVYLQKENIIDESGMPKERFSAEFPKEGPSILRIQQVVRGDSAAYFCASSAGFKDTGELFFGEGSRLTVL.

This sequence joins TRBV5-8 and TRBJ1-2; 8 bases fit TRBD1. The CDR3 length is 14 residues. V was pared by 4 bases and J by 4 bases, with 6 bases of the junction left unmatched. The germline V gene has CDR1 SGHTS and CDR2 YDEGEE. The CDR3, as DNA: TGTGCCAGCAGCACAGGGGGTGGCCCCTATGGCTACACCTTC. Translating gives CASSTGGGPYGYTF.

This clone is a singleton in its sample. V gene TRBV30 combines with J gene TRBJ1-2, with a tentative D call TRBD1 (6 bases). V shed 7 bases and J shed 4 bases, with 13 bases lying between them. The CDR3 sequence is 12 residues long. Looked up from germline, CDR1 is GTSNPN and CDR2 is SVGIG (reference sequence). CDR3 sequence: CASQGPAYGYTF. For the CDR3, the DNA is TGTGCCTCACAGGGTCCCGCCTATGGCTACACCTTC.

The chain carries TRBV27 and TRBJ1-6, with 10 bases identical to TRBD1. V gave up 2 bases and J gave up 4 bases; unmatched junction bases: 5. The CDR3 totals 17 residues. Germline V gives CDR1 MNHEY, CDR2 SMNVEV (reference sequence). CDR3 sequence reads: CASSLRVGQGYNSPLHF. CDR3 sequence (DNA): TGTGCCAGCAGTTTAAGAGTGGGACAGGGGTATAATTCACCCCTCCACTTT.